Below, 22 T cell receptor beta chains from the same sample are listed, as sequenced in a study of shared clonotypes between healthy human individuals. Sequenced by immunoSEQ multiplex PCR; TCRdb stores in-frame clones only, minus some. The data contain around 2.1 million clones, roughly 95% of them singletons. Sequenced sample: naive CD4+ T cells sorted from blood. Subset described: CD45RA+ positively selected. These TCRs come from a young man in good health.

This clone was recorded once. V usage is TRBV29-1 and J usage is TRBJ2-1, with 9 nucleotides matching TRBD2. In germline, CDR1 is SQVTM, CDR2 ANQGSEA. The J segment lost 0 bases and the V segment lost 1 base, leaving 4 bases of the junction unmatched. This CDR3 region has 16 residues. DNA of the CDR3: TGCAGCGTTGAAGCCCCTAGCGGGACCTCCTACAATGAGCAGTTCTTC. Its translation: CSVEAPSGTSYNEQFF.

This clone was recorded once. J is TRBJ2-5 and V is TRBV27; TRBD2 agrees at 7 bases. Losses at the gene ends were 1 base for V and 0 bases for J; bases not matched to a gene: 5. CDR3 length equals 16 residues. Germline CDR1 reads MNHEY; CDR2 reads SMNVEV (reference sequence). CDR3 residues: CASSLWGAGYQETQYF. CDR3 DNA: TGTGCCAGCAGTTTATGGGGAGCGGGGTACCAAGAGACCCAGTACTTC.

The V gene is TRBV5-1, the J gene TRBJ2-3; tentative D call: TRBD1 (6 bases). Between the trimmed V and J ends, which lost 4 bases and 1 base, there was a span of 16 bases. This CDR3 spans 16 amino acids. Per germline, CDR1 SGHRS and CDR2 YFSETQ. The CDR3 loop reads CASSTYRDTGTDTQYF. DNA for the CDR3: TGCGCCAGCAGCACATACCGGGACACCGGCACAGATACGCAGTATTTT.

V gene TRBV5-1 combines with J gene TRBJ1-6, with no clear D. Trimming took off 4 bases at V and 7 bases at J, with 15 bases between the two ends. The germline gives CDR1 SGHRS, CDR2 YFSETQ. This CDR3 has 15 residues. This chain's CDR3 is CASSPGEGFNSPLHF. In DNA, the CDR3 is TGCGCCAGCAGCCCCGGGGAAGGGTTCAATTCACCCCTCCACTTT.

The gene calls are TRBV7-9 and TRBJ2-3, with 10 bases fitting TRBD2. The V segment lost 5 bases and the J segment 4 bases; nucleotides outside the gene matches: 6. The CDR3 totals 15 residues. CDR1 and CDR2 (germline): SEHNR, FQNEAQ (reference sequence). The CDR3 loop is CASSRAGGLADTQYF. CDR3 nucleotides: TGTGCCAGCAGCAGAGCGGGAGGGTTAGCAGATACGCAGTATTTT.

The genes are TRBV7-2 and TRBJ2-4, with TRBD1 matching 7 bases. The germline gives CDR1 SGHTA, CDR2 FQGNSA. The CDR3 totals 17 residues. With 1 base clipped from V and 0 bases from J, the junction kept 6 bases outside the gene matches. CDR3: CASSLGPRGLAKNIQYF. The CDR3 DNA sequence: TGTGCCAGCAGCTTAGGTCCGAGGGGGCTAGCCAAAAACATTCAGTACTTC.

The chain joins TRBV7-8 to TRBJ2-7; D possibly corresponds to TRBD1 (6 bases). Trimming removed 6 bases from V and 4 bases from J, with 16 bases in between. The length of the CDR3 is 14 residues. Per the germline V gene, CDR1 is SGHVS and CDR2 is FQNEAQ. The CDR3 here is CASSYAGTLYEQYF. DNA of the CDR3: TGTGCCAGCAGTTACGCCGGGACATTGTACGAGCAGTACTTC.

The chain combines TRBV6-5 with TRBJ2-7; a possible D gene is TRBD1 (5 bases). The CDR3 loop spans 12 amino acids. Trimming cost V 6 bases and J 7 bases, with 13 bases left between them. The germline gives CDR1 MNHEY, CDR2 SVGAGI. CDR3 in amino acids: CASRFGQREQYF. CDR3 DNA sequence: TGTGCCAGCAGGTTCGGACAAAGGGAGCAGTACTTC.

CDR3 nucleotides: TGCGCCAGCAGCCGAGCCCCTGGAGAGACCCAGTACTTC. This sequence encodes CASSRAPGETQYF. The rearrangement uses TRBV4-1 and TRBJ2-5; D gene uncertain. This CDR3 is built from 13 residues. Germline V gene data show CDR1 as MGHRA and CDR2 as YSYEKL. V gave up 4 bases and J gave up 4 bases, with 10 bases separating them.

Points on this clone: The identical CDR3 is also encoded by other nucleotide sequences in the sample. The CDR3 is CASSRLAGRTDTQYF. DNA for the CDR3: TGTGCCAGCAGTAGACTAGCGGGACGCACAGATACGCAGTATTTT. The chain has TRBV6-5 and TRBJ2-3, with TRBD2 matching over 11 bases. Germline V CDR1 and CDR2: MNHEY, SVGAGI. Trimming cost V 5 bases and J 1 base; bases outside gene matches: 2. The CDR3 has 15 residues.

This clone was found once. V gene TRBV29-1 combines with J gene TRBJ2-5; D gene uncertain. CDR1 and CDR2 (germline): SQVTM, ANQGSEA. There are 13 residues in the CDR3. The V end was cut by 6 bases, the J end by 1 base, with 12 bases between. CDR3 region: CSVSGPGQETQYF. For the CDR3, the DNA is TGCAGCGTCTCCGGACCGGGCCAAGAGACCCAGTACTTC.

The chain couples TRBV10-3 to TRBJ1-1; D is uncertain. The germline V and J ends were trimmed by 6 bases and 2 bases, with 10 bases remaining between them. This CDR3 has 13 amino acids. Germline CDR1 reads ENHRY; CDR2 reads SYGVKD. This CDR3 is CAIRDPPNTEAFF. The CDR3 DNA reads as TGTGCCATCAGGGACCCGCCAAACACTGAAGCTTTCTTT.

This rearrangement joins TRBV6-5 to TRBJ1-2; D call uncertain. Per the germline V gene, CDR1 is MNHEY and CDR2 is SVGAGI. Trimming cost V 6 bases and J 4 bases, with 12 bases left between them. The CDR3 runs 13 residues. The CDR3 nucleotides are TGTGCCAGCAGCCAGACCGGTCTCTATGGCTACACCTTC. It yields the protein CASSQTGLYGYTF.

This clone was counted only a few times. The same CDR3 also results from other DNA sequences found in this sample. The chain links TRBV5-1 to TRBJ2-7, with D uncertain. This CDR3 contains 11 residues. V dropped 3 bases and J dropped 3 bases, with 4 bases sitting between them. Per germline, CDR1 SGHRS and CDR2 YFSETQ. CDR3 nucleotide sequence: TGCGCCAGCAGCTCTAGCTACGAGCAGTACTTC. This codes for CASSSSYEQYF.

This chain uses TRBV28 with TRBJ1-4; D is unclear. Germline-derived CDR1 and CDR2 are MDHEN and SYDVKM. The CDR3 is 16 residues long. V was clipped by 5 bases and J by 0 bases, with 13 bases between them. CDR3 protein: CASSGDGIATNEKLFF. CDR3 DNA sequence: TGTGCCAGCAGTGGTGACGGAATTGCAACTAATGAAAAACTGTTTTTT.

CDR3 DNA sequence: TGTGCCAGCAGCCTCACAAGGGAGAACACTGAAGCTTTCTTT. It is translated as CASSLTRENTEAFF. The V and J genes are TRBV7-9 and TRBJ1-1; D is unclear. Germline V lookup: CDR1 SEHNR, CDR2 FQNEAQ (reference sequence). With 5 bases removed from V and 1 base from J, the gap between germline ends came to 11 bases. The CDR3 is 14 residues long.

The chain employs TRBV6-7 and TRBJ2-1; D not resolved. TRBV6-7 falls under the ORF class, with uncertain function. The CDR3 extends over 14 amino acids. V lost 5 bases and J 8 bases, leaving 16 bases between the germline ends. CDR3 protein: CASSRRVQFDEQFF. In nucleotides, the CDR3 is TGTGCCAGCAGTCGACGGGTACAGTTCGATGAGCAGTTCTTC.

The V call is TRBV10-2, the J call TRBJ1-2; D remains unclear. The CDR3 runs to 14 residues. The ends were cut back, 2 bases at V and 6 bases at J, with 13 bases in the middle. The germline V gene has CDR1 WSHSY and CDR2 SAAADI. CDR3 loop: CASSEVGLRDGYTF. The CDR3 nucleotides read TGCGCCAGCAGTGAGGTAGGGCTCCGGGATGGCTACACCTTC.

This clone was seen only once. At the DNA level, this CDR3 is encoded by other sequences in the same sample as well. V and J are TRBV6-5 and TRBJ1-2; D perhaps matches TRBD1 (5 bases). Between the trimmed V and J ends, which lost 2 bases and 3 bases, there was a span of 7 bases. Germline-derived CDR1 and CDR2 are MNHEY and SVGAGI. The CDR3 has 13 amino acids. The CDR3 DNA reads as TGTGCCAGCAGTTACAGGGACTACTATGGCTACACCTTC. Translating gives CASSYRDYYGYTF.

The genes are TRBV7-2 and TRBJ1-5; no clear D. V was trimmed by 0 bases and J by 7 bases, leaving 4 bases between them. Looked up from germline, CDR1 is SGHTA and CDR2 is FQGNSA. This CDR3 comprises 12 residues. The CDR3 loop reads CASSLAEQPQHF. The CDR3 DNA is TGTGCCAGCAGCTTAGCGGAACAGCCCCAGCATTTT.

The rearrangement uses TRBV6-1 and TRBJ2-1; D unresolved. V was cut by 4 bases and J by 0 bases, with 16 bases left in between. This CDR3 comprises 17 residues. The germline V gene has CDR1 MNHNS and CDR2 SASEGT. The CDR3 nucleotides are TGTGCCAGCAGTGCTTCCCCTCTGGGATTCTCCTACAATGAGCAGTTCTTC. As protein: CASSASPLGFSYNEQFF.

The chain recombines TRBV9 with TRBJ2-1; no reliable D call. Germline values: CDR1 SGDLS, CDR2 YYNGEE. The V gene lost 4 bases and the J gene lost 0 bases, with 11 bases spanning the gap. The CDR3 sequence is 15 residues long. Here the CDR3 reads CASSSATASYNEQFF. The CDR3 nucleotides read TGTGCCAGCAGCTCAGCGACGGCCTCCTACAATGAGCAGTTCTTC.